Here is one TCR beta chain with its context. This study enrolled people aged about 18 to 100 from about 26 US geographic areas. The data derive from a study of blood T cell repertoires in COVID-19. Germline CDR1 is LNHNV and CDR2 is YYDKDF (reference sequence). The V segment lost 0 bases and the J segment 7 bases; nucleotides outside the gene matches: 10. The CDR3 spans 16 residues. Original methodology: Estimated nucleated cell counts came from reference gene primer amplification. This table comes from immunoSEQ multiplex PCR, and its TCRdb copy is limited to in-frame clones, with some not included. The V and J calls and clone size come from that table; D and trimming were worked out from the DNA. The table includes hundreds of thousands of clones, around 90% detected once.

This chain connects TRBV15 to TRBJ2-7; TRBD1 matches at 9 bases. The sample consisted of PBMCs or T cells enriched from blood (not recorded which). The sequence was collected from a man aged 25-45 years who had been exposed to COVID-19. CDR3 amino acids: CATSRDWGQGSWEQYF. The CDR3 DNA follows: TGTGCCACCAGCAGAGATTGGGGACAGGGCTCATGGGAGCAGTACTTC.